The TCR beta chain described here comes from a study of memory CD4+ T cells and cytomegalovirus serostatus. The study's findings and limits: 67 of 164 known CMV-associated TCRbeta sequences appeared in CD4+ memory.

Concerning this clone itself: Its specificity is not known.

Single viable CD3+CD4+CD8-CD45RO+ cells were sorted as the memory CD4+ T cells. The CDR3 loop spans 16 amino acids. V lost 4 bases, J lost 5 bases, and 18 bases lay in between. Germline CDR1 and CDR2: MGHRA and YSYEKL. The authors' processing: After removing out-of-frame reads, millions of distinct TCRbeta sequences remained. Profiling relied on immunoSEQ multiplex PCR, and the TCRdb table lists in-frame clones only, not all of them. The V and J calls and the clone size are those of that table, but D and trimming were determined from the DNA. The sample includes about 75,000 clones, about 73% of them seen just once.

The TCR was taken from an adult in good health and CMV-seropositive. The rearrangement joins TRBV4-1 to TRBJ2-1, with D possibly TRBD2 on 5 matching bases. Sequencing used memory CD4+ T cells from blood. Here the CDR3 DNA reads TGCGCCAGCAGCCGCCTTTTTGATCGGGAAAACAATGAGCAGTTCTTC. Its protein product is CASSRLFDRENNEQFF.